The entry that follows covers one T cell receptor beta chain sequence. Its matching antigen is unknown. TCRdb redid the calling of the reads with MiXCR, one entry per CDR3 protein. The table has under 350,000 distinct CDR3 sequences, 20% to 25% seen once. The CDR3 contains 15 residues. Germline values: CDR1 DFQATT, CDR2 SNEGSKA (reference sequence). The V end lost 4 bases, the J end lost 7 bases, and 22 bases lay between the germline ends. This entry belongs to a study of T cell repertoires in cytomegalovirus infection. Overall study context: CMV epitopes, recently identified HLA-C-restricted and well-studied HLA-B-restricted, were used.

The chain employs TRBV20-1 and TRBJ2-5; maybe TRBD2 (6 bases). This sequence originates from a human donor in good health (CMV status not recorded). Some clones in this sample may be carry-over from other donors' samples. This specimen consisted of cultured PBMCs, obtained from culture after CMV antigen stimulation. The CDR3 nucleotides read TGCAGTGCTAAAATACCGGGACTCCCATTGGGGACCCAGTACTTC. This codes for CSAKIPGLPLGTQYF.